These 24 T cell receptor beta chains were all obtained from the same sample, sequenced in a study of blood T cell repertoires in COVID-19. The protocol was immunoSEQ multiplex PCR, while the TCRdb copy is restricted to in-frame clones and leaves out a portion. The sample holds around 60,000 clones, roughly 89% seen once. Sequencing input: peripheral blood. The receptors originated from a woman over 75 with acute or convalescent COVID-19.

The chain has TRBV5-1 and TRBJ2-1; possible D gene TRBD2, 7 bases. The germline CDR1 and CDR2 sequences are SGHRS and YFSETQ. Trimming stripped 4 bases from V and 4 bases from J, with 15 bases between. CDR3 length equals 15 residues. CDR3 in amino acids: CASSRGGASYNEQFF. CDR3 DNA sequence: TGCGCCAGCAGCCGAGGGGGGGCCTCATACAATGAGCAGTTCTTC.

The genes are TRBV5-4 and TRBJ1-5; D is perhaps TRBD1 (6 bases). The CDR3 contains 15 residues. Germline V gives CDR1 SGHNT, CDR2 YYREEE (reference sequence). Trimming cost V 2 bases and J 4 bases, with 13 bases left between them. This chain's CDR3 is CASSLGTGSNQPQHF. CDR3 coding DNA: TGTGCCAGCAGCTTAGGTACAGGGTCGAATCAGCCCCAGCATTTT.

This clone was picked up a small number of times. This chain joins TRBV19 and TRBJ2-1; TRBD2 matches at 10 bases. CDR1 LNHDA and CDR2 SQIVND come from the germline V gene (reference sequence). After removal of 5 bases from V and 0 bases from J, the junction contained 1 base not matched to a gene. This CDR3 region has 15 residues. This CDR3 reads CASSQRGGSYNEQFF. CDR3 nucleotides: TGTGCCAGTAGTCAGCGGGGGGGCTCCTACAATGAGCAGTTCTTC.

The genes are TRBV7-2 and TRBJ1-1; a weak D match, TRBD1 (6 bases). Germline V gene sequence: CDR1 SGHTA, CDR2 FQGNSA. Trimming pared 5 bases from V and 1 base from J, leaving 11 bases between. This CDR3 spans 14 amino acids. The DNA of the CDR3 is TGTGCCAGCAGCCAACAGGGTGGGAACACTGAAGCTTTCTTT. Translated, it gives CASSQQGGNTEAFF.

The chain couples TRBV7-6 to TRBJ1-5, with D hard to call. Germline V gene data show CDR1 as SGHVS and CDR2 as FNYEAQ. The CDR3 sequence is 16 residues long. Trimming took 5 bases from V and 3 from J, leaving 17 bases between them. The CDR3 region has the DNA TGTGCCAGCAGCCCTCGACCCTCGGGGAACAATCAGCCCCAGCATTTT. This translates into CASSPRPSGNNQPQHF.

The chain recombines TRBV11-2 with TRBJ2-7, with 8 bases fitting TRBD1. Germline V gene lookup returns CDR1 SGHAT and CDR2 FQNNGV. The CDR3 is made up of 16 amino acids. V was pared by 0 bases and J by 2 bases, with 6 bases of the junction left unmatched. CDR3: CASSLDIGTGTYEQYF. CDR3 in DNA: TGTGCCAGCAGCTTAGATATAGGGACAGGCACCTACGAGCAGTACTTC.

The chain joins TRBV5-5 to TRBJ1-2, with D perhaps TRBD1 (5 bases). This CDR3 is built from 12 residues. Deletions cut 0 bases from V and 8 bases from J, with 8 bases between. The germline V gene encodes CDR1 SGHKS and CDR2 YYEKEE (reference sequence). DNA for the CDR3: TGTGCCAGCAGCTTGGCAGGGTGGGGCTACACCTTC. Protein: CASSLAGWGYTF.

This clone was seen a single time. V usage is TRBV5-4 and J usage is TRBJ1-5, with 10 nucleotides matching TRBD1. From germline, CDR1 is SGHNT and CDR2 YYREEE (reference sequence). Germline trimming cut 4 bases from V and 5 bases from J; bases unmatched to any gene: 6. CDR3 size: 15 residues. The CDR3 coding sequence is TGTGCCAGCAGCCACGGGGACAGGGGCGATCAGCCCCAGCATTTT. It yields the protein CASSHGDRGDQPQHF.

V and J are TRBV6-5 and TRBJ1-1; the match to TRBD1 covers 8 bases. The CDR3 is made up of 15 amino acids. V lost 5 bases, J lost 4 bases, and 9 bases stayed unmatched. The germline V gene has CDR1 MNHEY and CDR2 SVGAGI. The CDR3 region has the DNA TGTGCCAGCAGTAATCAGGGGGCGCGCGGCACTGAAGCTTTCTTT. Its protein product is CASSNQGARGTEAFF.

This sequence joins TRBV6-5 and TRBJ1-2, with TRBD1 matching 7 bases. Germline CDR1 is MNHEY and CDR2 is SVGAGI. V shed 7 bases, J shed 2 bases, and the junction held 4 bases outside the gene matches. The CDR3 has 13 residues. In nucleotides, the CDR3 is TGTGCCAGCAAACCGGGACAGAACTATGGCTACACCTTC. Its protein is CASKPGQNYGYTF.

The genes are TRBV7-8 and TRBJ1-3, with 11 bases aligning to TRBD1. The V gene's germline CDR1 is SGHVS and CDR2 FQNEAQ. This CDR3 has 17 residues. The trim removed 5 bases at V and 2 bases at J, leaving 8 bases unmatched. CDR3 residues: CASSVQGQGAPGNTIYF. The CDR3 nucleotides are TGTGCCAGCAGCGTACAAGGACAGGGGGCGCCTGGAAACACCATATATTTT.

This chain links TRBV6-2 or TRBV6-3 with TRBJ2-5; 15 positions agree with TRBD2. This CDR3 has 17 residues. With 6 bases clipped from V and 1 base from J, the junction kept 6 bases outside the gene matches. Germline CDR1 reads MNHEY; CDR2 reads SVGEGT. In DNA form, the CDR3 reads TGTGCCAGCAGCCGGACTAGCGGGGGGGCTGGCCAAGAGACCCAGTACTTC. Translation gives CASSRTSGGAGQETQYF.

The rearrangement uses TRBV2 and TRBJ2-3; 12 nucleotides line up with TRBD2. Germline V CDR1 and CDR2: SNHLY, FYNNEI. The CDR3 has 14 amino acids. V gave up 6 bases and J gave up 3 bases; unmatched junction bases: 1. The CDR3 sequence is CASRLAGGTDTQYF. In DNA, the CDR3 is TGTGCCAGCAGGCTAGCGGGAGGGACAGATACGCAGTATTTT.

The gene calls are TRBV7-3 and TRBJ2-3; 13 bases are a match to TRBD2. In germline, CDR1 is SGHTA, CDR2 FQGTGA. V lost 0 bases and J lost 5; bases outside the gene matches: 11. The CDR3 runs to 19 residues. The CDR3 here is CASSLTLGGLAGKGDTQYF. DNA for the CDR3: TGTGCCAGCAGCTTAACGCTAGGGGGACTAGCGGGAAAGGGAGATACGCAGTATTTT.

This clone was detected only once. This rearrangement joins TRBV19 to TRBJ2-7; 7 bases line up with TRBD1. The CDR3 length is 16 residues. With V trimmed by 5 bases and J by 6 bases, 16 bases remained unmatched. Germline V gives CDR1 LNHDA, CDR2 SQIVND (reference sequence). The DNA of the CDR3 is TGTGCCAGTAGTCCCCAGCAGGGGAGAGGGGGCTCCGAGCAGTACTTC. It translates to CASSPQQGRGGSEQYF.

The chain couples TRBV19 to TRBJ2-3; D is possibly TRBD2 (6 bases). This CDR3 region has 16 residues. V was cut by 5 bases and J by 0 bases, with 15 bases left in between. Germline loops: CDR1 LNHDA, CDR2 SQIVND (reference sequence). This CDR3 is CASSVSRDSSTDTQYF. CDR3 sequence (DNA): TGTGCCAGTAGTGTAAGCCGGGACTCGAGCACAGATACGCAGTATTTT.

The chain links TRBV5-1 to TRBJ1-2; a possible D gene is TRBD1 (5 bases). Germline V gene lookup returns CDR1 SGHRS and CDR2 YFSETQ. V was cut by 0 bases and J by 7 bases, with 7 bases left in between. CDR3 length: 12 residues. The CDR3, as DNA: TGCGCCAGCAGCTTGGAAAGGGGTGGCTACACCTTC. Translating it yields CASSLERGGYTF. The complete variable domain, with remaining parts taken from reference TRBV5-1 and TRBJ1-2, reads KAGVTQTPRYLIKTRGQQVTLSCSPISGHRSVSWYQQTPGQGLQFLFEYFSETQRNKGNFPGRFSGRQFSNSRSEMNVSTLELGDSALYLCASSLERGGYTFGSGTRLTVV.

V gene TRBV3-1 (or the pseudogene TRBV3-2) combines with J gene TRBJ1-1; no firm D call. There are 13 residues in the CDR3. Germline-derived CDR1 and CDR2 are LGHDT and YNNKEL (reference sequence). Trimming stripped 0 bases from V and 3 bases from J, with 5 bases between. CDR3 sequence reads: CASSQDLDTEAFF. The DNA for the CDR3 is TGTGCCAGCAGCCAAGATCTAGACACTGAAGCTTTCTTT.

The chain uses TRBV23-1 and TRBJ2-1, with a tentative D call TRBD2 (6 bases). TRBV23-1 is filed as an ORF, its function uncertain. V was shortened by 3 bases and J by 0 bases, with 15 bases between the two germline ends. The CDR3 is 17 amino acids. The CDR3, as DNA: TGCGCCAGCAGTCATTGGGGACTGGGGAGCTCCTACAATGAGCAGTTCTTC. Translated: CASSHWGLGSSYNEQFF.

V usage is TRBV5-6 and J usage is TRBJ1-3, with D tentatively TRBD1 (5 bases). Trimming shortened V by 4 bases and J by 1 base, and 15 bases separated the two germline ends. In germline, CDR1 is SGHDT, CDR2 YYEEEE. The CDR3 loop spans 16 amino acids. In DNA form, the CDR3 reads TGTGCCAGCAGCCTAAGACAGTCCTTTTCTGGAAACACCATATATTTT. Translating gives CASSLRQSFSGNTIYF.

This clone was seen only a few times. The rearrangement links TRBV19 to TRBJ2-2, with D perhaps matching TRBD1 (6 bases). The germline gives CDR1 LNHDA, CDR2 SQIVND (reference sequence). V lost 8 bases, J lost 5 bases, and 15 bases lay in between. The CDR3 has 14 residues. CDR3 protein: CASRGHRVTGELFF. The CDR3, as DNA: TGTGCCAGTCGGGGACACCGGGTTACCGGGGAGCTGTTTTTT.

CDR3 DNA: TGTGCCAGCAGCATCGAGGGCCTTTTGGCGAGTCCAGGGGAGCTGTTTTTT. The encoded protein is CASSIEGLLASPGELFF. The chain combines TRBV21-1 with TRBJ2-2; the table assigns TRBD2, which was not confirmed against the DNA. TRBV21-1 is labeled a pseudogene. CDR3 length: 17 amino acids.

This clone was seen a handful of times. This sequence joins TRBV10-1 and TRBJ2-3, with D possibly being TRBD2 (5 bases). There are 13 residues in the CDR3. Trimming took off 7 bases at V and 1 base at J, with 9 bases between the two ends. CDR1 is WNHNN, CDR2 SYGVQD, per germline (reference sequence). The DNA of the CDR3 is TGCGCCAGCACGAGTAGCGGCACAGATACGCAGTATTTT. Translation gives CASTSSGTDTQYF.

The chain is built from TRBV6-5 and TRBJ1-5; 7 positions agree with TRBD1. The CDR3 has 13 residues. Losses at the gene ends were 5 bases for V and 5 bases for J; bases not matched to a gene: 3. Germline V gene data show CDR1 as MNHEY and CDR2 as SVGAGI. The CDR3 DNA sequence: TGTGCCAGCAGTACCGACAGGGATCAGCCCCAGCATTTT. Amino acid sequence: CASSTDRDQPQHF.